A selection of T cell receptor beta chains follows, all from one sample in a study of blood T cell repertoires in COVID-19. Data came from immunoSEQ multiplex PCR; TCRdb stores just in-frame clones and leaves some out. The sample includes 60,000 to 75,000 clones, more than 85% seen only once; the top ten take 3.9%. The sequenced sample was peripheral blood. The origin of the receptors is a man in his 70s with active COVID-19. The CDR3 runs from the conserved cysteine through the conserved F or W. Each record gives: D gene, V gene, clone size, J gene, CDR3 protein, CDR3 DNA. The D gene is left open where the match is weak. Size is stated for part of the rows, as once, few or many counts, or as a class when the clone is expanded.

d_call: TRBD1; v_call: TRBV5-4; clone_size: -; j_call: TRBJ1-4; cdr3_aa: CASSPDGGQLRVNEKLFF; cdr3_nt: TGTGCCAGCAGCCCCGACGGGGGACAGCTGCGGGTTAATGAAAAACTGTTTTTT
d_call: -; v_call: TRBV18; clone_size: -; j_call: TRBJ2-7; cdr3_aa: CASSPGPLYEQYF; cdr3_nt: TGTGCCAGCTCACCAGGGCCCCTTTACGAGCAGTACTTC
d_call: -; v_call: TRBV29-1; clone_size: -; j_call: TRBJ2-1; cdr3_aa: CSARMASYNEQFF; cdr3_nt: TGCAGCGCCAGGATGGCCTCCTACAATGAGCAGTTCTTC
d_call: TRBD1; v_call: TRBV6-6; clone_size: few; j_call: TRBJ2-5; cdr3_aa: CASRGDRQETQYF; cdr3_nt: TGTGCCAGCAGAGGGGACAGACAAGAGACCCAGTACTTC
d_call: TRBD1; v_call: TRBV4-1; clone_size: many; j_call: TRBJ2-2; cdr3_aa: CASSQGDRGGTGELFF; cdr3_nt: TGCGCCAGCAGCCAGGGCGACAGGGGGGGCACCGGGGAGCTGTTTTTT
d_call: TRBD2; v_call: TRBV27; clone_size: -; j_call: TRBJ2-7; cdr3_aa: CASTTHGGRAPYEQYF; cdr3_nt: TGTGCCAGCACTACCCACGGGGGGAGAGCCCCCTACGAGCAGTACTTC
d_call: -; v_call: TRBV5-1; clone_size: -; j_call: TRBJ1-1; cdr3_aa: CASREPGDTEAFF; cdr3_nt: TGCGCCAGCAGGGAACCGGGGGACACTGAAGCTTTCTTT
d_call: TRBD1; v_call: TRBV15; clone_size: few; j_call: TRBJ2-7; cdr3_aa: CATSRDRPRGQGLEQYF; cdr3_nt: TGTGCCACCAGCAGAGATCGCCCGCGGGGACAGGGCCTCGAGCAGTACTTC
d_call: TRBD2; v_call: TRBV3-1/TRBV3-2; clone_size: -; j_call: TRBJ2-7; cdr3_aa: CASSQVAGGSEQYF; cdr3_nt: TGTGCCAGCAGCCAAGTGGCGGGAGGAAGCGAGCAGTACTTC
d_call: TRBD1; v_call: TRBV10-3; clone_size: -; j_call: TRBJ2-5; cdr3_aa: CAISESRTGASGETQYF; cdr3_nt: TGTGCCATCAGTGAGTCGAGGACAGGGGCCTCTGGAGAGACCCAGTACTTC
d_call: -; v_call: TRBV11-2; clone_size: -; j_call: TRBJ2-1; cdr3_aa: CASSLRETPSYNEQFF; cdr3_nt: TGTGCCAGCAGCTTACGGGAGACCCCCTCCTACAATGAGCAGTTCTTC
d_call: -; v_call: TRBV12-3/TRBV12-4; clone_size: -; j_call: TRBJ2-7; cdr3_aa: CASSLVLYEQYF; cdr3_nt: TGTGCCAGCAGTTTAGTCCTTTACGAGCAGTACTTC
d_call: -; v_call: TRBV6-5; clone_size: -; j_call: TRBJ1-4; cdr3_aa: CASSAPLGRLFF; cdr3_nt: TGTGCCAGCAGCGCCCCCCTTGGGAGACTGTTTTTT
d_call: TRBD2; v_call: TRBV6-5; clone_size: -; j_call: TRBJ2-3; cdr3_aa: CASSHTSGAQYF; cdr3_nt: TGTGCCAGCAGCCACACTAGCGGCGCGCAGTATTTT
d_call: -; v_call: TRBV11-3; clone_size: -; j_call: TRBJ1-2; cdr3_aa: CASSLSGYGYTF; cdr3_nt: TGTGCCAGCAGCTTGTCGGGATATGGCTACACCTTC
d_call: TRBD2; v_call: TRBV29-1; clone_size: -; j_call: TRBJ2-2; cdr3_aa: CSVGIAGLTGELFF; cdr3_nt: TGCAGCGTTGGAATAGCGGGCCTCACCGGGGAGCTGTTTTTT
d_call: -; v_call: TRBV4-3; clone_size: -; j_call: TRBJ1-3; cdr3_aa: CASSAAVSGWGNTIYF; cdr3_nt: TGCGCCAGCAGCGCAGCTGTCTCAGGTTGGGGAAACACCATATATTTT
d_call: -; v_call: TRBV24-1; clone_size: -; j_call: TRBJ2-1; cdr3_aa: CATSDLADSYNEQFF; cdr3_nt: TGTGCCACCAGTGATTTGGCGGACTCCTACAATGAGCAGTTCTTC
d_call: -; v_call: TRBV30; clone_size: once; j_call: TRBJ1-6; cdr3_aa: CAWSVLGGSPRPLHF; cdr3_nt: TGTGCCTGGAGTGTACTGGGAGGGAGCCCCCGACCCCTCCACTTT
d_call: TRBD2; v_call: TRBV24-1; clone_size: -; j_call: TRBJ2-3; cdr3_aa: CATSDLRGGPTQYF; cdr3_nt: TGTGCCACCAGTGATTTGCGGGGGGGACCCACGCAGTATTTT
d_call: -; v_call: TRBV18; clone_size: -; j_call: TRBJ2-5; cdr3_aa: CASSSQTGGEEAQYF; cdr3_nt: TGTGCCAGCTCATCACAAACAGGGGGGGAAGAGGCCCAGTACTTC
d_call: -; v_call: TRBV28; clone_size: -; j_call: TRBJ1-5; cdr3_aa: CASSFGGALNQPQHF; cdr3_nt: TGTGCCAGCAGTTTTGGGGGGGCCCTGAATCAGCCCCAGCATTTT
d_call: -; v_call: TRBV19; clone_size: few; j_call: TRBJ1-6; cdr3_aa: CASREGSDNSPLHF; cdr3_nt: TGTGCCAGTAGGGAGGGGTCGGATAATTCACCCCTCCACTTT
d_call: -; v_call: TRBV3-1/TRBV3-2; clone_size: -; j_call: TRBJ1-5; cdr3_aa: CASSQGEQPQHF; cdr3_nt: TGTGCCAGCAGCCAAGGGGAGCAGCCCCAGCATTTT
d_call: TRBD2; v_call: TRBV3-1/TRBV3-2; clone_size: -; j_call: TRBJ2-7; cdr3_aa: CASSPRLAGGYEQYF; cdr3_nt: TGTGCCAGCAGCCCTAGACTAGCGGGAGGCTACGAGCAGTACTTC
d_call: -; v_call: TRBV28; clone_size: -; j_call: TRBJ2-3; cdr3_aa: CASRDSGTQYF; cdr3_nt: TGTGCCAGCAGGGACAGTGGGACGCAGTATTTT
d_call: -; v_call: TRBV7-9; clone_size: -; j_call: TRBJ1-2; cdr3_aa: CASSRHDRNYGYTF; cdr3_nt: TGTGCCAGCAGCCGCCATGACAGGAACTATGGCTACACCTTC
d_call: -; v_call: TRBV3-1/TRBV3-2; clone_size: -; j_call: TRBJ2-3; cdr3_aa: CASSQGVGSTDTQYF; cdr3_nt: TGTGCCAGCAGCCAAGGGGTCGGGAGCACAGATACGCAGTATTTT